The rows below give T cell receptor beta chains drawn from one sample of a study of blood T cell repertoires in COVID-19. Profiling relied on immunoSEQ multiplex PCR, and the TCRdb table lists in-frame clones only, not all of them. The sample carries some 62,000 clones, more than 75% recorded once. The sequencing input was peripheral blood. All receptors derive from a man aged 60-69 years with COVID-19, enrolled during active disease. Both conserved end residues are part of each CDR3.

>TRBV7-3|TRBJ2-3
CASSSPTAGADTQYF
>TRBV10-1|TRBJ2-2
CASSRTGGAGELFF
>TRBV15|TRBJ1-1
CATSTGGATEAFF
>TRBV5-4|TRBJ1-1
CASSLIGGDTEAFF
>TRBV2|TRBJ1-1
CASSRDRNTEAFF
>TRBV29-1|TRBJ1-2
CSVEGYNYGYTF
>TRBV5-6|TRBJ1-2
CASSIGTFYGYTF
>TRBV3-1/TRBV3-2|TRBJ2-7
CASSQVRVGEQYF
>TRBV25-1|TRBJ2-7
CASSEGLYEQYF
>TRBV11-2|TRBJ2-7
CASSAGNTVYEQYF
>TRBV19|TRBJ1-1
CASSSTGDRTEAFF
>TRBV9|TRBJ2-2
CASSEGQGTGELFF
>TRBV5-1|TRBJ1-2
CASSLGEARAYYGYTF
>TRBV5-1|TRBJ1-2
CASSLVPNERYTF
>TRBV24-1|TRBJ2-5
CATSEEEETQYF
>TRBV27|TRBJ2-3
CASSPTWTNGFPSDTQYF
>TRBV2|TRBJ2-5
CASSGTAQETQYF
>TRBV18|TRBJ1-5
CASRQGNQPQHF